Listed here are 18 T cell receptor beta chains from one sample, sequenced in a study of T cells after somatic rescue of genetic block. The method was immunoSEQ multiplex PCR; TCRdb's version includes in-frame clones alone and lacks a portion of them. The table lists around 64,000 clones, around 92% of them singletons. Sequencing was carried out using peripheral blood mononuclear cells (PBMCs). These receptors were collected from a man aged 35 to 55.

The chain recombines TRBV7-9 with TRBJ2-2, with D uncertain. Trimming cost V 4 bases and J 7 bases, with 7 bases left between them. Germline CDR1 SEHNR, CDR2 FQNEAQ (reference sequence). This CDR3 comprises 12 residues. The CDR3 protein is CASSSPDGELFF. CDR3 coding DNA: TGTGCCAGCAGCTCGCCGGACGGGGAGCTGTTTTTT.

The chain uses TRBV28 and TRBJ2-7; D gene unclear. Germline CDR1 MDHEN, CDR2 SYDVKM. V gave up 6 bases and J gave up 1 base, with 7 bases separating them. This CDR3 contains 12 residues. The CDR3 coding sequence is TGTGCCAGCAGGTCGCCTTCCTACGAGCAGTACTTC. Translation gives CASRSPSYEQYF.

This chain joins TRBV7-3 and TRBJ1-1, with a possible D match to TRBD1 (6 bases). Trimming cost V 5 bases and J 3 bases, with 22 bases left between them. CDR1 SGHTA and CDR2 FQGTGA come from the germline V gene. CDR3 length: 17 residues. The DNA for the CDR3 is TGTGCCAGCAGCCCTGACCTCATCAGGGGAGGGGACACTGAAGCTTTCTTT. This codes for CASSPDLIRGGDTEAFF.

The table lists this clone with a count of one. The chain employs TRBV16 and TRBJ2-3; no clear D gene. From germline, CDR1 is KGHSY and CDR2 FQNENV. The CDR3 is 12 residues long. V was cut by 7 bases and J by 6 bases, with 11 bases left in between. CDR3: CASNAPEDTQYF. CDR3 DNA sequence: TGTGCCAGCAACGCACCCGAGGATACGCAGTATTTT.

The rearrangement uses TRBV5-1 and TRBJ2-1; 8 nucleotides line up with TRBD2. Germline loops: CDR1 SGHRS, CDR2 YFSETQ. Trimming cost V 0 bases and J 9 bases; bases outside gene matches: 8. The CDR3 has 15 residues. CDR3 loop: CASSLEREGPGEQFF. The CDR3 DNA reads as TGCGCCAGCAGCTTGGAACGGGAGGGCCCGGGTGAGCAGTTCTTC.

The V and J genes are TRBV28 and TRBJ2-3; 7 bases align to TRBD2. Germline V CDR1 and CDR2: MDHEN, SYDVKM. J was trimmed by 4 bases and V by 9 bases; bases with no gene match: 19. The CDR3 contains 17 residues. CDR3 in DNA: TGTGCCAGTAGAACCGCCGGGACTAAGAGCAGAGCAGATACGCAGTATTTT. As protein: CASRTAGTKSRADTQYF.

CDR3 region: CASSQTGLNEQFF. The CDR3 nucleotides read TGTGCCAGCAGTCAGACAGGGTTGAATGAGCAGTTCTTC. This chain joins TRBV2 and TRBJ2-1; TRBD1 matches at 7 bases. The CDR3 extends over 13 amino acids. CDR1 is SNHLY and CDR2 is FYNNEI in the germline V gene. The V segment lost 5 bases and the J segment 7 bases; nucleotides outside the gene matches: 5.

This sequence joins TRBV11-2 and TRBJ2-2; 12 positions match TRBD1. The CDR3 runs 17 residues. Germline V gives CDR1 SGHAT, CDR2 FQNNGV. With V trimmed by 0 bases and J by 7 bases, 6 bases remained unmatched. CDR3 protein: CASSLDTGQGAFGELFF. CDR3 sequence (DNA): TGTGCCAGCAGCTTAGATACGGGACAGGGGGCATTCGGGGAGCTGTTTTTT.

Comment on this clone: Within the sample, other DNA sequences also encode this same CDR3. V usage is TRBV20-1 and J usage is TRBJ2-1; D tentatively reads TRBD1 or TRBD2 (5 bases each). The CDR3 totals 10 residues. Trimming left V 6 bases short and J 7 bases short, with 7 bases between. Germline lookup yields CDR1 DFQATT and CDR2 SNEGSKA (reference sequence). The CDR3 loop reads CSAWGNEQFF. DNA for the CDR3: TGCAGTGCCTGGGGGAATGAGCAGTTCTTC.

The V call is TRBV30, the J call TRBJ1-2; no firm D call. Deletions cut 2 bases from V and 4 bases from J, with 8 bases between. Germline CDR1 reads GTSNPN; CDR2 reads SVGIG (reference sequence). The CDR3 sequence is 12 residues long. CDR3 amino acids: CAWSLGTYGYTF. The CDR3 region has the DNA TGTGCCTGGAGTCTGGGCACCTATGGCTACACCTTC.

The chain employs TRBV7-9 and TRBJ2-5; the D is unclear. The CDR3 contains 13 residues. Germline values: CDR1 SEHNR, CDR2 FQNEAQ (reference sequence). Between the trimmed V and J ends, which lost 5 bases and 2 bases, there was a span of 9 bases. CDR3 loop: CASSPTVQETQYF. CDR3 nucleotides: TGTGCCAGCAGCCCGACGGTTCAAGAGACCCAGTACTTC.

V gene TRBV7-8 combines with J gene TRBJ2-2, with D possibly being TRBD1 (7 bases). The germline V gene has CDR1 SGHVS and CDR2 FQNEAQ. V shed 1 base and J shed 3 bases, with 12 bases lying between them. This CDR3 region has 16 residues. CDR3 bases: TGTGCCAGCAGCTTAGAGACAGGGAGGCACACCGGGGAGCTGTTTTTT. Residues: CASSLETGRHTGELFF.

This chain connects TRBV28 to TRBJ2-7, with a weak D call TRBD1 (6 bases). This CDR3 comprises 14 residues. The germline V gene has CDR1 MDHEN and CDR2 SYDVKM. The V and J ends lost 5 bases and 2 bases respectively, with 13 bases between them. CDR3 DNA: TGTGCCAGCAGTCCCGGGACATATCCCTACGAGCAGTACTTC. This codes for CASSPGTYPYEQYF.

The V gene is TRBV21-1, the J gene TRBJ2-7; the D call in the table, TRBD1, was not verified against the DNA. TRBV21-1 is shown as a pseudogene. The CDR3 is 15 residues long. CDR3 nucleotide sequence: TGTGCCAGCAGCAAAGAAGGGGACAGGTTTTACGAGCAGTACTTC. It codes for CASSKEGDRFYEQYF.

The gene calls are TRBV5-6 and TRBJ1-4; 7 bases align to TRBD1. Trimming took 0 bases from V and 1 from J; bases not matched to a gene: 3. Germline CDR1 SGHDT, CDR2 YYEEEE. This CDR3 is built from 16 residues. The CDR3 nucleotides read TGTGCCAGCAGCTTGGCCTGGGACAGAACTAATGAAAAACTGTTTTTT. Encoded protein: CASSLAWDRTNEKLFF.

CDR3 sequence reads: CASSQDSVYGYTF. In DNA, the CDR3 is TGTGCCAGCAGCCAAGACAGCGTCTATGGCTACACCTTC. This sequence joins TRBV7-9 and TRBJ1-2, with D possibly being TRBD1 (5 bases). There are 13 residues in the CDR3. The V gene lost 5 bases and the J gene lost 4 bases, with 11 bases spanning the gap. Per germline, CDR1 SEHNR and CDR2 FQNEAQ (reference sequence). The full variable domain, with the rest looked up from reference TRBV7-9 and TRBJ1-2, is DTGVSQNPRHKITKRGQNVTFRCDPISEHNRLYWYRQTLGQGPEFLTYFQNEAQLEKSRLLSDRFSAERPKGSFSTLEIQRTEQGDSAMYLCASSQDSVYGYTFGSGTRLTVV.

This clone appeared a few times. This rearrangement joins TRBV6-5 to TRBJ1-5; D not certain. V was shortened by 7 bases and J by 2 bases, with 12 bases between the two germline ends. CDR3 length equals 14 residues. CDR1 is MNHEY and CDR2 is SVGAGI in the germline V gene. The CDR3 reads CASKGVGGNQPQHF. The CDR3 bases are TGTGCCAGCAAAGGTGTCGGTGGCAATCAGCCCCAGCATTTT.

The CDR3 spells CASRLGVAGGPSDTQYF. CDR3 sequence (DNA): TGTGCCAGCCGCCTTGGGGTAGCGGGAGGGCCGTCAGATACGCAGTATTTT. The chain combines TRBV27 with TRBJ2-3; 11 nucleotides align to TRBD2. The CDR3 has 17 amino acids. V trimming: 8 bases; J trimming: 4 bases; junction bases outside the gene matches: 14. Germline V lookup: CDR1 MNHEY, CDR2 SMNVEV (reference sequence).